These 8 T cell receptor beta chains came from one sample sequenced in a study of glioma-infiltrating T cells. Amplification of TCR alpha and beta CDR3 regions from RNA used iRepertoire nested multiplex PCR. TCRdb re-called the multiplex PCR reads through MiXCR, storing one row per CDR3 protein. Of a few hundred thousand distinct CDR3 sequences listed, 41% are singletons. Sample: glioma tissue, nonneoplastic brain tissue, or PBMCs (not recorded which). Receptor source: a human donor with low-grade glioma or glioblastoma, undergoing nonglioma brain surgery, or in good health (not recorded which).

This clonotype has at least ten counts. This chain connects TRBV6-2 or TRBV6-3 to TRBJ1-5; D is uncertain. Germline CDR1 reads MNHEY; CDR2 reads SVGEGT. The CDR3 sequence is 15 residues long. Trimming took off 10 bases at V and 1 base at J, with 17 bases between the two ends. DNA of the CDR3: TGTGCCACCTCATTTAGACATCCCAGCAATCAGCCCCAGCATTTT. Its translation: CATSFRHPSNQPQHF.

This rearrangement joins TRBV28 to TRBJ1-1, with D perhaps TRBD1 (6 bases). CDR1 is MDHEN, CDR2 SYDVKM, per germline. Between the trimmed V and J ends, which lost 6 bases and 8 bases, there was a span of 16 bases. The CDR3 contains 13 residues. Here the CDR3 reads CASSHRGAGEAFF. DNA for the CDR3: TGTGCCAGCAGCCATAGGGGGGCTGGGGAAGCTTTCTTT.

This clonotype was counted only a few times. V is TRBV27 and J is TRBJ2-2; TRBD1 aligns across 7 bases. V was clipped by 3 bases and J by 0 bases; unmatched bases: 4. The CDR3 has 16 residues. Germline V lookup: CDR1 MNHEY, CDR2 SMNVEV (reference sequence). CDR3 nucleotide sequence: TGTGCCAGCAGTTTCCGGGACAGAGCGAACACCGGGGAGCTGTTTTTT. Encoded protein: CASSFRDRANTGELFF.

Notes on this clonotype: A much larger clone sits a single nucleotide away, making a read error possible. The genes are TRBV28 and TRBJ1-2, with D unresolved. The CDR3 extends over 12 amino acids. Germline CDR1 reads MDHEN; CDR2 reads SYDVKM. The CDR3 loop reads CSSQAANYGYTF. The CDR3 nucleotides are TGTTCCAGCCAGGCGGCTAACTATGGCTACACCTTC.

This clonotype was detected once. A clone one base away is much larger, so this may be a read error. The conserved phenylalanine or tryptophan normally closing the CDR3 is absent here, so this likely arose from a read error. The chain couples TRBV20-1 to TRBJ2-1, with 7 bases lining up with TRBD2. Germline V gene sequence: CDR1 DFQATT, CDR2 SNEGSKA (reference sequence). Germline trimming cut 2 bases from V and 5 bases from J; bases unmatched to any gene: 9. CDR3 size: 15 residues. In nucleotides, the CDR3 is TGCAGTGCTAGACTGAAACTAGCGCGGAACAATGAGCAGTTCTCC. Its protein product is CSARLKLARNNEQFS.

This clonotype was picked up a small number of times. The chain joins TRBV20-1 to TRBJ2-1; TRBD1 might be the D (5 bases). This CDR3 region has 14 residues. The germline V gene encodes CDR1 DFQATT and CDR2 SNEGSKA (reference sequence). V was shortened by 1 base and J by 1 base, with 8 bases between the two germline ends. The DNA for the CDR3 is TGCAGTGCTAGAGCGGCAGGGTCCTACAATGAGCAGTTCTTC. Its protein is CSARAAGSYNEQFF.

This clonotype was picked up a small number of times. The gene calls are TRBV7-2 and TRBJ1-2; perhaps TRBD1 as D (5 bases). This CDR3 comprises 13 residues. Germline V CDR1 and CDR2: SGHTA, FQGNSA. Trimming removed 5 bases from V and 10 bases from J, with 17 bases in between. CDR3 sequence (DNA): TGTGCCAGCAGCCCAGGGTTCACTCCCTCCTACACCTTC. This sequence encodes CASSPGFTPSYTF.

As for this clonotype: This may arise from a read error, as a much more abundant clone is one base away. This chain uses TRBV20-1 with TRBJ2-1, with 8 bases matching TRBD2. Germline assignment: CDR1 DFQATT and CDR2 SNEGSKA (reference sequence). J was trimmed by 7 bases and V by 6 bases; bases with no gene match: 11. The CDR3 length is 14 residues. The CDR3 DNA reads TGCAGTGCGAAGCAGGCGGGAGGTAGGAATGAGCAGTTCTTC. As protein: CSAKQAGGRNEQFF.